This T cell receptor beta chain was retrieved from a study of blood T cell repertoires in COVID-19. As for the study in general: COVID-19 samples, acute and convalescent, were from the United States, Italy and Spain. Sources were T cells, B-cell-depleted T cells, or PBMCs; the material itself was cDNA or gDNA.

The germline CDR1 and CDR2 sequences are MNHEY and SMNVEV (reference sequence). V was pared by 10 bases and J by 6 bases, with 15 bases between. This CDR3 is built from 13 residues. Original analysis: Reference gene primer amplification in the assay estimated nucleated cell counts. Clones were sequenced by immunoSEQ multiplex PCR, and TCRdb holds only the in-frame ones, with some missing. The V and J calls and clone size are taken from that table; D and trimming were inferred from the DNA. The table includes about 120,000 clones, about 83% detected once. This clone was detected only once. The source material was peripheral blood. V is TRBV27 and J is TRBJ2-2; a possible D gene is TRBD2 (5 bases). This receptor was identified in a man between 65 and 79 years old with acute or convalescent COVID-19. The CDR3 sequence: CATSVGEPGELFF. The CDR3 nucleotides are TGTGCCACCTCCGTCGGGGAGCCCGGGGAGCTGTTTTTT.